This TCR beta chain was identified during a study of OX40 agonist ivuxolimab in advanced cancers. Whole-study context: Ivuxolimab is an agonistic anti-OX40 (CD134) antibody, and patients were treated with it.

Profiling relied on immunoSEQ multiplex PCR, and the TCRdb table lists in-frame clones only, not all of them. The data contain 60,000 or so clones, around 88% of them seen just once; the ten biggest clones take up more than 9.5%. The CDR3 spans 15 residues. Germline V lookup: CDR1 MNHEY, CDR2 SMNVEV (reference sequence). V lost 10 bases and J lost 5, with 22 bases in between. The receptor's source is an adult with an advanced solid tumor such as melanoma, head and neck, liver or kidney cancer. The sample consisted of CD4+ or CD8+ T cells sorted from blood, taken in a trial of the OX40 agonist ivuxolimab. This rearrangement joins TRBV27 to TRBJ2-3; D possibly corresponds to TRBD2 (7 bases). CDR3 sequence reads: CATGLVGGPIDTQYF. In nucleotides, the CDR3 is TGTGCCACCGGCCTCGTGGGGGGGCCAATAGATACGCAGTATTTT.